This T cell receptor (beta chain) was identified during a study of blood T cell repertoires in COVID-19 (dated by TCRdb to the early 2020s). About the study as a whole: The collaborator samples originated in the United States, Italy and Spain and spanned the acute and convalescent phases of COVID-19. The material from the prospective study consisted of cDNA or gDNA derived from T cells, B-cell-depleted T cells, or PBMCs. The dataset comprised deeply sampled blood TCRbeta repertoires from subjects exposed to, actively infected with, or recovered from COVID-19. A freely available public database, intended as a resource for researchers studying the immune response to SARS-CoV-2, is where the repertoires were released. Samples came from the ongoing ImmuneRACE study (first 160 participants) plus 1,254 subjects from 6 global collaborators. A de-identified subject ID, COVID-19 status, age in years and sex were almost always included in the sample metadata. Where available, HLA class I and class II types were taken from metadata supplied by the sample provider and were not determined by assay-based typing.

In Seattle, one collaborating source enrolled patients while the infection was active and tracked those patients longitudinally over the course of disease. The collaborating institutions used their own protocols to collect whole blood in K2EDTA tubes. Collaborator samples were shipped for TCRbeta analysis as frozen whole blood, isolated PBMCs, or DNA extracted from either sample type. TCRbeta CDR3 regions were amplified from genomic DNA by means of the immunoSEQ Assay, a bias-controlled multiplex PCR. The source study handled its data this way. The number of nucleated cells in each sample was estimated by amplification of reference gene primers within the assay. Sequence reads were collapsed and filtered to measure the absolute abundance of every unique TCRbeta CDR3 rearrangement. For each sample, productive Simpson clonality was calculated as the square root of Simpson's diversity index over productive rearrangements. TCRdb provides this immuneACCESS table in a form limited to in-frame rearrangements. Some clones are lacking; in checked studies, under half of them reflect an unresolved V gene, and why the rest are absent is not known. Clone size and V and J calls were adopted from that table, with D and trimming inferred from the DNA. For this sample there are some 180,000 clones; approximately 80% appear just once. The leading ten clones occupy 6% to 7% of the sample.

CDR1 and CDR2, looked up from the germline V gene (reference sequence), are LGHDT and YNNKEL. A distance of 9 bases separates the germline ends of V and J, which lose 1 base and 8 bases respectively. Measured from the cysteine to the phenylalanine, the CDR3 is 14 residues long. Solely the CDR3 DNA is kept, with 42 bases framed from the first base. Study-level results and caveats: Clinical and demographic metadata were provided uncurated, with the amount varying by source and participant.

In the case of this clone: This receptor's antigen is unknown. Within one base of it there is no much larger clone, and no base qualities were kept.

The sequencing input was peripheral blood. The sequence is built from TRBV3-1 (or the pseudogene TRBV3-2) and TRBJ1-6, with TRBD1 perhaps the D gene, on 6 matching bases. The origin of this receptor is a woman aged 35 to 49 with COVID-19, enrolled during active disease. At the DNA level, the sequence is TGTGCCAGCAGCCAAGTAACAGGGTATTCACCCCTCCACTTT. This translates into CASSQVTGYSPLHF.